The subject of this entry is one T cell receptor (beta chain). What it binds is unknown. This sample was taken from a study of shared clonotypes between healthy human individuals. Overall study findings and caveats: Four donors showed sharing of about 5.5% of naive CD4 clonotypes. Few donors restricted represented genetic and exposure-history diversity. Among donors, the sharing of clonotypes was expected to be influenced by sequencing depth.

Each sorted subset replicate got 200 ng genomic DNA, 30,000 or so genomes. This table comes from immunoSEQ multiplex PCR, and its TCRdb copy is limited to in-frame clones, with some not included. The sample lists 2.3 million or so clones, over 85% occurring once. The germline V gene has CDR1 SGHRS and CDR2 YFSETQ. The CDR3 loop spans 14 amino acids. The V gene end was trimmed by 4 bases and the J gene end by 4 bases; junction bases not matched to a gene: 6. The chain is built from TRBV5-1 and TRBJ1-2, with TRBD1 matching 8 bases. This clonotype was sampled from a man aged 18 to 30 in good health. Some clones in this sample may be carry-over from other donors' samples. The sample consisted of naive CD4+ T cells from PBMCs. Subset denoted: CD45RA+ positively selected. The CDR3: CASSTGGPGYGYTF. CDR3 nucleotide sequence: TGCGCCAGCAGCACAGGGGGGCCGGGCTATGGCTACACCTTC.